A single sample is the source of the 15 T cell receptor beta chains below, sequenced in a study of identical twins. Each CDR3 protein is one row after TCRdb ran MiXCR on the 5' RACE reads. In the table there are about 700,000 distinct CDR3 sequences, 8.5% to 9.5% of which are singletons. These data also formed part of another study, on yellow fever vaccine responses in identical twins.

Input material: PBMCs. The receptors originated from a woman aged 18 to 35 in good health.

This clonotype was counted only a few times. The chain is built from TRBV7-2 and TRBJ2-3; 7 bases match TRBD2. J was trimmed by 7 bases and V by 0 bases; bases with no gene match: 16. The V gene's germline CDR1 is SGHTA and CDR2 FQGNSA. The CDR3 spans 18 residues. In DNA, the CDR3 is TGTGCCAGCAGCTTAGCGAGGGGACTACGGTCGGCCGGATATACGCAGTATTTT. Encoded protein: CASSLARGLRSAGYTQYF.

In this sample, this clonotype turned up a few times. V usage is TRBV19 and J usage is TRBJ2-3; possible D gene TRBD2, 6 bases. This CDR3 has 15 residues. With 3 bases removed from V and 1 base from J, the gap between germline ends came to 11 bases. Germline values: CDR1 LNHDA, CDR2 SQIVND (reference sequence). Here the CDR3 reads CASSIGGAGTDTQYF. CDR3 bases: TGTGCCAGTAGTATCGGCGGGGCGGGCACAGATACGCAGTATTTT. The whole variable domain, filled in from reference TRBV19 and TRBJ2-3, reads DGGITQSPKYLFRKEGQNVTLSCEQNLNHDAMYWYRQDPGQGLRLIYYSQIVNDFQKGDIAEGYSVSREKKESFPLTVTSAQKNPTAFYLCASSIGGAGTDTQYFGPGTRLTVL.

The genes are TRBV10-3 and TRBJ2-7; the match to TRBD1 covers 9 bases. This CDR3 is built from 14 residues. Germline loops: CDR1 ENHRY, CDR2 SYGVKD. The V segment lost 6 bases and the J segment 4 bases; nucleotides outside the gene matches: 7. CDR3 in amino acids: CAIRPGQGQYEQYF. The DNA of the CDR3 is TGTGCCATCAGACCGGGACAGGGTCAGTACGAGCAGTACTTC.

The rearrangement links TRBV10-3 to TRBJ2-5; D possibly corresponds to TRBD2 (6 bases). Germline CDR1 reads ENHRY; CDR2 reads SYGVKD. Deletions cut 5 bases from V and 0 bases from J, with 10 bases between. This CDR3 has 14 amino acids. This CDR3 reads CAISPGLNQETQYF. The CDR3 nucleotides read TGTGCCATCAGTCCGGGACTCAACCAAGAGACCCAGTACTTC.

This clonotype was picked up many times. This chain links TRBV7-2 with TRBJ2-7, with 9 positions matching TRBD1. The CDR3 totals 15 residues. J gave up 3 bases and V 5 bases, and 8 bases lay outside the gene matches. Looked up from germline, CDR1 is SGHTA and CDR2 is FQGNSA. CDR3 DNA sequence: TGTGCCAGCAGCCGAACCTGGGGACAGGGCTACGAGCAGTACTTC. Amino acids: CASSRTWGQGYEQYF.

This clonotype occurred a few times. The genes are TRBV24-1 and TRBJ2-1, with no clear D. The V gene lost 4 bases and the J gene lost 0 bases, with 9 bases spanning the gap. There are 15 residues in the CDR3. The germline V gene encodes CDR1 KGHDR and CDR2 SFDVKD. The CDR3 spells CATSDMGASYNEQFF. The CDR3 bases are TGTGCCACCAGTGACATGGGCGCCTCCTACAATGAGCAGTTCTTC.

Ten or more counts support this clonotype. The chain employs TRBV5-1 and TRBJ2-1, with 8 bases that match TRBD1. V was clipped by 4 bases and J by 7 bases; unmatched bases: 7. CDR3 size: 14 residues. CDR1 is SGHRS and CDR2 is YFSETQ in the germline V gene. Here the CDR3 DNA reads TGCGCCAGCAGCGCCGACAGGGGAGGTAATGAGCAGTTCTTC. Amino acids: CASSADRGGNEQFF.

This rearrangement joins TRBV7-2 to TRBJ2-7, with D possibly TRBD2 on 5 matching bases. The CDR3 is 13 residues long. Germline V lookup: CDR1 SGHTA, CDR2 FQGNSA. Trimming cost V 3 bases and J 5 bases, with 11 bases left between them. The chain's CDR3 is CASSFGDVNEQYF. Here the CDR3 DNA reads TGTGCCAGCAGCTTCGGGGATGTTAACGAGCAGTACTTC.

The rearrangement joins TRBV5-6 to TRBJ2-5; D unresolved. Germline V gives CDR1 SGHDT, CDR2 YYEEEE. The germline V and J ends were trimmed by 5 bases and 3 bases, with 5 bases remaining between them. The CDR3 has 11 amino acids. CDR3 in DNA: TGTGCCAGCAGACGGGAAGAGACCCAGTACTTC. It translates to CASRREETQYF.

Written as DNA, the CDR3 is TGCAGTGCTAGAGAGGGTGCAGTTGGAATGACTGGAAACACCATATATTTT. Protein product: CSAREGAVGMTGNTIYF. The chain uses TRBV20-1 and TRBJ1-3; unclear D gene. The CDR3 consists of 17 residues. V was trimmed by 0 bases and J by 2 bases, leaving 17 bases between them. The germline gives CDR1 DFQATT, CDR2 SNEGSKA (reference sequence).

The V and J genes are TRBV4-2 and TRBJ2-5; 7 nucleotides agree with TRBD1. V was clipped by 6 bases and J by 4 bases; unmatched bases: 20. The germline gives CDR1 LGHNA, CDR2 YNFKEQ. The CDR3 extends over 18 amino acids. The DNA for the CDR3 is TGTGCCAGCAGTCCTCGACAGGGAAGAGGGCTCACCAGAGAGACCCAGTACTTC. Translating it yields CASSPRQGRGLTRETQYF.

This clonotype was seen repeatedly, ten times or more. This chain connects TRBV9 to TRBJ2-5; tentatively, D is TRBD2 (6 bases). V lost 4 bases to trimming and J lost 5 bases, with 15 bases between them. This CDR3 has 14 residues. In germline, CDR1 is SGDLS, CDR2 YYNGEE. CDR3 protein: CASSPTGGDETQYF. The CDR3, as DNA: TGTGCCAGCAGCCCTACCGGGGGTGACGAGACCCAGTACTTC.

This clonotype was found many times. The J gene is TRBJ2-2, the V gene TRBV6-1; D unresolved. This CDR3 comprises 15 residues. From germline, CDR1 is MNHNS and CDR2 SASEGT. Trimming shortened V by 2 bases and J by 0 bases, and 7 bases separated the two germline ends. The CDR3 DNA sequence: TGTGCCAGCAGTGAACGGCGTACGAACACCGGGGAGCTGTTTTTT. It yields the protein CASSERRTNTGELFF.

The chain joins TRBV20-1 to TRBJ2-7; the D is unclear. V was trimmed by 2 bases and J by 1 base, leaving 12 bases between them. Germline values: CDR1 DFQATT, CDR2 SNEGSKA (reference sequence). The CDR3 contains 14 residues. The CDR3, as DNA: TGCAGTGCTAGACCGGTGCCAGCGTCCTACGAGCAGTACTTC. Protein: CSARPVPASYEQYF.

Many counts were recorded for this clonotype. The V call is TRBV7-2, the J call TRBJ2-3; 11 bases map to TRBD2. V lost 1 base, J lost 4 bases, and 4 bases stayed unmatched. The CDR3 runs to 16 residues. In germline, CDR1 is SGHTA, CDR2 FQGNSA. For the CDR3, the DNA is TGTGCCAGCAGCTTAGGTAGCGGGGGGGCAGCAGATACGCAGTATTTT. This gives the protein CASSLGSGGAADTQYF.